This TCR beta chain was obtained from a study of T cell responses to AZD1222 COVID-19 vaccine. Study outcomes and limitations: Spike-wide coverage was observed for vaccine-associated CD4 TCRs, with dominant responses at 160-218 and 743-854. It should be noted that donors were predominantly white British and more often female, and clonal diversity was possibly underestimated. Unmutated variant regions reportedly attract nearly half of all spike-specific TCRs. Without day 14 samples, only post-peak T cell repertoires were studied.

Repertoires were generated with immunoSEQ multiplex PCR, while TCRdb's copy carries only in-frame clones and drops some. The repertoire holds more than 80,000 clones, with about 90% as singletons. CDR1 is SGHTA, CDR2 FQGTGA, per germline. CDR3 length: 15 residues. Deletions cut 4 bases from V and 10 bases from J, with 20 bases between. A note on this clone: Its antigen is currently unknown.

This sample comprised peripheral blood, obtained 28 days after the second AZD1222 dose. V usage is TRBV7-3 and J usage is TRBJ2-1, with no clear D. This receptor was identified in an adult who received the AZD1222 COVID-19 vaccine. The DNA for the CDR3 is TGTGCCAGCAGCTCCCAAGGATCCCAGGCACAGGAGCAGTTCTTC. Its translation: CASSSQGSQAQEQFF. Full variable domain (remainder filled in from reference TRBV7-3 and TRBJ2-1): GAGVSQTPSNKVTEKGKYVELRCDPISGHTALYWYRQSLGQGPEFLIYFQGTGAADDSGLPNDRFFAVRPEGSVSTLKIQRTERGDSAVYLCASSSQGSQAQEQFFGPGTRLTVL.